The clone carrying this T cell receptor beta chain was seen more than once but under ten times. This sample was included in a study of radiotherapy plus CTLA-4 blockade in lung cancer. TCRdb's table, derived via immunoSEQ multiplex PCR, lists solely in-frame clones and lacks some. This sample has about 70,000 clones, with roughly 85% found just once. There are 13 residues in the CDR3. V shed 5 bases and J shed 4 bases, with 11 bases lying between them. Germline V lookup: CDR1 SEHNR, CDR2 FQNEAQ (reference sequence). This chain connects TRBV7-9 to TRBJ1-2; weak D call: TRBD1 (5 bases). The sample consisted of peripheral blood, taken from a patient treated with radiotherapy plus ipilimumab. The source of this sequence is a human donor with non-small cell lung cancer who had a complete response to radiotherapy plus ipilimumab. The CDR3 reads CASSPSGVYGYTF. DNA of the CDR3: TGTGCCAGCAGCCCCTCGGGGGTCTATGGCTACACCTTC.